What follows describes a single TCR beta chain. Its specificity is not known. On cycle 4 day 1 and cycle 7 day 1, as well as at baseline, blood was sampled. This specimen comes from a study of OX40 agonist ivuxolimab in advanced cancers. Study-wide context: Partial responses were recorded for three patients, including one with hepatocellular carcinoma and two with cutaneous melanoma.

The assay was immunoSEQ multiplex PCR, and TCRdb's table has in-frame clones only and misses some. This sample has approximately 70,000 clones, with more than 85% found just once. Study-wide findings and caveats: With doses of 0.1 to 3.0 mg/kg, CD4+ and CD8+ blood T cells had undergone clonal expansion by week 6. Some nonresponders additionally presented with little normalized T-cell clonal expansion.

CDR3 size: 16 residues. J was trimmed by 5 bases and V by 2 bases; bases with no gene match: 9. Germline CDR1 SGDLS, CDR2 YYNGEE. The TCR originated in an adult with an advanced solid tumor such as melanoma, head and neck, liver or kidney cancer. This material consisted of CD4+ or CD8+ T cells sorted from blood, taken in a trial of the OX40 agonist ivuxolimab. The J gene is TRBJ2-3, the V gene TRBV9; 9 bases line up with TRBD1. This CDR3 reads CASSVRQGGDRDTQYF. The CDR3 DNA reads TGTGCCAGCAGCGTCCGACAGGGGGGGGACCGAGATACGCAGTATTTT.